These 25 T cell receptor beta chains share one sample of origin, sequenced in a study of cytomegalovirus exposure and HLA in healthy donors. Clones were sequenced by immunoSEQ multiplex PCR, and TCRdb holds only the in-frame ones, with some missing. The data hold about 60,000 clones, with 80% to 95% observed a single time. Sequencing was done on a sample of PBMCs. The receptors were gathered from a woman aged 18 to 35 in good health and CMV-seronegative.

This chain connects TRBV11-2 to TRBJ2-3; D is possibly TRBD1 (6 bases). The V gene's germline CDR1 is SGHAT and CDR2 FQNNGV. This CDR3 has 17 residues. Trimming removed 0 bases from V and 0 bases from J, with 13 bases in between. The CDR3 region is CASSLDLPGQSTDTQYF. The CDR3 DNA sequence: TGTGCCAGCAGCTTAGATCTCCCAGGACAGAGCACAGATACGCAGTATTTT. The whole variable domain, filled in from reference TRBV11-2 and TRBJ2-3, reads EAGVAQSPRYKIIEKRQSVAFWCNPISGHATLYWYQQILGQGPKLLIQFQNNGVVDDSQLPKDRFSAERLKGVDSTLKIQPAKLEDSAVYLCASSLDLPGQSTDTQYFGPGTRLTVL.

This clone was recorded only once. The chain joins TRBV14 to TRBJ1-4, with D possibly being TRBD1 (6 bases). Germline loops: CDR1 SGHDN, CDR2 FVKESK. Trimming removed 4 bases from V and 5 bases from J, with 14 bases in between. This CDR3 spans 15 amino acids. CDR3 sequence (DNA): TGTGCCAGCAGCCTTCGACAGGCTGAGAATGAAAAACTGTTTTTT. This sequence encodes CASSLRQAENEKLFF.

CDR3 coding DNA: TGTGCCAGCAGCCCGAGGAGGGTCGCAACTAATGAAAAACTGTTTTTT. As protein: CASSPRRVATNEKLFF. The chain carries TRBV9 and TRBJ1-4, with D unresolved. CDR3 length: 16 amino acids. Germline V gene data show CDR1 as SGDLS and CDR2 as YYNGEE. V lost 4 bases, J lost 0 bases, and 13 bases lay in between.

The chain couples TRBV15 to TRBJ2-1, with TRBD2 identical over 7 bases. The ends lost 2 bases at V and 3 bases at J; junction bases unmatched: 7. Germline V CDR1 and CDR2: LNHNV, YYDKDF (reference sequence). This CDR3 is built from 16 residues. As DNA, the CDR3 is TGTGCCACCAGCAGAAAACTAAAGCGGGACTACAATGAGCAGTTCTTC. This encodes CATSRKLKRDYNEQFF.

This chain links TRBV19 with TRBJ2-2; D may be TRBD1 (6 bases). From germline, CDR1 is LNHDA and CDR2 SQIVND (reference sequence). Trimming cost V 5 bases and J 13 bases, with 17 bases left between them. The CDR3 totals 13 residues. The CDR3 reads CASSDGVRGVLFF. CDR3 DNA sequence: TGTGCCAGTAGTGATGGGGTCAGGGGCGTGCTGTTTTTT.

The chain has TRBV10-3 and TRBJ1-5; 12 nucleotides match TRBD1. Germline V lookup: CDR1 ENHRY, CDR2 SYGVKD. This CDR3 spans 18 amino acids. Losses at the gene ends were 1 base for V and 4 bases for J; bases not matched to a gene: 8. CDR3 amino acids: CAISEFGTGGGRNQPQHF. The CDR3 DNA reads TGTGCCATCAGTGAGTTTGGGACAGGGGGCGGTAGGAATCAGCCCCAGCATTTT.

This clone was observed a single time. The chain couples TRBV4-1 to TRBJ2-1, with TRBD2 matching 7 bases. Germline lookup yields CDR1 MGHRA and CDR2 YSYEKL. There are 17 residues in the CDR3. The trim removed 0 bases at V and 0 bases at J, leaving 5 bases unmatched. The CDR3 DNA reads as TGCGCCAGCAGCCAAGACAACAGCGGGGTCTCCTACAATGAGCAGTTCTTC. Its translation: CASSQDNSGVSYNEQFF.

The chain uses TRBV19 and TRBJ2-7; 10 bases fit TRBD1. Germline lookup yields CDR1 LNHDA and CDR2 SQIVND (reference sequence). The CDR3 is made up of 12 amino acids. Trimming cost V 7 bases and J 9 bases; bases outside gene matches: 6. The CDR3 coding sequence is TGTGCCAGTAAGACCGGGACAGGGGCGCAGTACTTC. Encoded protein: CASKTGTGAQYF.

A single count supports this clone. V is TRBV2 and J is TRBJ2-4, with D unresolved. This CDR3 contains 14 residues. V was clipped by 3 bases and J by 0 bases, with 6 bases between them. The V gene's germline CDR1 is SNHLY and CDR2 FYNNEI. In DNA form, the CDR3 reads TGTGCCAGCAGTGACCACTTAGCCAAAAACATTCAGTACTTC. Translation: CASSDHLAKNIQYF. Full variable domain (rest looked up from reference TRBV2 and TRBJ2-4): EPEVTQTPSHQVTQMGQEVILRCVPISNHLYFYWYRQILGQKVEFLVSFYNNEISEKSEIFDDQFSVERPDGSNFTLKIRSTKLEDSAMYFCASSDHLAKNIQYFGAGTRLSVL.

J is TRBJ1-1 and V is TRBV9; 7 bases align to TRBD1. The CDR3 consists of 14 residues. V lost 1 base and J lost 8; bases outside the gene matches: 8. Germline-derived CDR1 and CDR2 are SGDLS and YYNGEE. The CDR3 DNA reads TGTGCCAGCAGCGTAAACCCCGAGACAGGGGAAGCTTTCTTT. The encoded protein is CASSVNPETGEAFF.

The chain carries TRBV7-7 and TRBJ1-1; TRBD1 matches 7 bases. J lost 4 bases, V lost 4 bases, and 6 bases had no gene match. Per the germline V gene, CDR1 is SSHAT and CDR2 is FNYEAQ (reference sequence). The CDR3 is 14 amino acids. Here the CDR3 reads CASSSGQVGTEAFF. CDR3 nucleotides: TGTGCCAGCAGCTCAGGACAGGTGGGCACTGAAGCTTTCTTT.

The chain is built from TRBV5-1 and TRBJ2-5; 8 positions agree with TRBD1. The germline V gene encodes CDR1 SGHRS and CDR2 YFSETQ. J was trimmed by 5 bases and V by 0 bases; bases with no gene match: 3. The CDR3 is 14 residues long. The CDR3 loop is CASSLGTGSETQYF. The CDR3 DNA sequence: TGCGCCAGCAGCTTGGGGACAGGGAGCGAGACCCAGTACTTC.

The gene calls are TRBV6-6 and TRBJ2-3; 7 nucleotides agree with TRBD1. This CDR3 is 13 amino acids long. V trimming: 5 bases; J trimming: 6 bases; junction bases outside the gene matches: 5. The V gene's germline CDR1 is MNHNY and CDR2 SVGAGI (reference sequence). The CDR3 reads CASSAYRGDTQYF. The CDR3 DNA reads as TGTGCCAGCAGTGCATACAGGGGTGATACGCAGTATTTT.

The count of this clone is one. The V gene is TRBV19, the J gene TRBJ1-5, with D possibly being TRBD1 (5 bases). The CDR3 runs to 14 residues. CDR1 is LNHDA and CDR2 is SQIVND in the germline V gene (reference sequence). Between the trimmed V and J ends, which lost 4 bases and 3 bases, there was a span of 10 bases. The CDR3 DNA follows: TGTGCCAGTAGTACCGACAGCCTCAATCAGCCCCAGCATTTT. This translates into CASSTDSLNQPQHF.

The chain links TRBV9 to TRBJ2-1; D perhaps matches TRBD2 (5 bases). The germline V gene has CDR1 SGDLS and CDR2 YYNGEE. V was shortened by 0 bases and J by 8 bases, with 18 bases between the two germline ends. The CDR3 is 16 amino acids. The CDR3 is CASSVGELSVGDEQFF. DNA of the CDR3: TGTGCCAGCAGCGTAGGGGAGCTCAGCGTAGGAGATGAGCAGTTCTTC.

The chain links TRBV4-2 to TRBJ1-4; 8 bases match TRBD1. V lost 4 bases and J lost 1; bases outside the gene matches: 2. The CDR3 runs 15 residues. Germline V gene lookup returns CDR1 LGHNA and CDR2 YNFKEQ. CDR3 coding DNA: TGTGCCAGCAGCCGAACAGGGGGAACTAATGAAAAACTGTTTTTT. Amino acid sequence: CASSRTGGTNEKLFF.

The rearrangement uses TRBV5-4 and TRBJ1-2, with a tentative D call TRBD1 (6 bases). CDR1 SGHNT and CDR2 YYREEE come from the germline V gene (reference sequence). The length of the CDR3 is 14 residues. Trimming took 5 bases from V and 3 from J, leaving 14 bases between them. CDR3 loop: CASSRLEGDYGYTF. CDR3 bases: TGTGCCAGCAGTCGGCTCGAGGGGGACTATGGCTACACCTTC.

The J gene is TRBJ1-5, the V gene TRBV7-6, with 7 positions matching TRBD1. The CDR3 length is 15 residues. The trim removed 5 bases at V and 4 bases at J, leaving 8 bases unmatched. Germline CDR1 is SGHVS and CDR2 is FNYEAQ. This CDR3 is CASSQRQGRNQPQHF. As DNA, the CDR3 is TGTGCCAGCAGCCAAAGACAGGGTAGGAATCAGCCCCAGCATTTT.

The rearrangement links TRBV28 to TRBJ1-2; 8 bases line up with TRBD1. CDR1 MDHEN and CDR2 SYDVKM come from the germline V gene. The CDR3 length is 17 residues. The V gene end was trimmed by 3 bases and the J gene end by 3 bases; junction bases not matched to a gene: 12. The CDR3 coding sequence is TGTGCCAGCAGTTTGTTATTATGGTCGGGACAGGACTATGGCTACACCTTC. Encoded protein: CASSLLLWSGQDYGYTF.

The rearrangement joins TRBV15 to TRBJ1-1, with 11 nucleotides matching TRBD1. Looked up from germline, CDR1 is LNHNV and CDR2 is YYDKDF (reference sequence). This CDR3 has 21 residues. V lost 3 bases, J lost 3 bases, and 21 bases stayed unmatched. The CDR3 coding sequence is TGTGCCACCAGCAGGTCGCGCGGGGTTGGACAGGGGGCTTACAGGGACACTGAAGCTTTCTTT. This sequence encodes CATSRSRGVGQGAYRDTEAFF.

The rearrangement links TRBV6-1 to TRBJ2-7; tentatively, D is TRBD1 (5 bases). The CDR3 is made up of 12 amino acids. V dropped 6 bases and J dropped 1 base, with 7 bases sitting between them. Germline CDR1 is MNHNS and CDR2 is SASEGT. The CDR3 nucleotides are TGTGCCAGCAGGCAGGGTTCCTACGAGCAGTACTTC. Its protein product is CASRQGSYEQYF.

The J gene is TRBJ1-4, the V gene TRBV9; no reliable D call. CDR1 and CDR2 (germline): SGDLS, YYNGEE. The CDR3 covers 15 residues. V dropped 4 bases and J dropped 5 bases, with 15 bases sitting between them. The CDR3 sequence is CASSPSGSPNEKLFF. The CDR3 DNA reads TGTGCCAGCAGCCCCTCCGGTAGCCCAAATGAAAAACTGTTTTTT.

The rearrangement uses TRBV6-5 and TRBJ2-5; TRBD2 matches 9 bases. Trimming cost V 8 bases and J 8 bases; bases outside gene matches: 6. The CDR3 consists of 12 residues. Germline-derived CDR1 and CDR2 are MNHEY and SVGAGI. The CDR3 DNA reads as TGTGCCAGCGGCGGGAGGGTCGGAACCCAGTACTTC. As protein: CASGGRVGTQYF.

V gene TRBV2 combines with J gene TRBJ1-5, with TRBD1 matching 7 bases. Germline CDR1 and CDR2: SNHLY and FYNNEI. This CDR3 is 14 amino acids long. The V segment lost 1 base and the J segment 4 bases; nucleotides outside the gene matches: 1. The CDR3 here is CASSEETGNQPQHF. The DNA of the CDR3 is TGTGCCAGCAGTGAAGAGACAGGGAATCAGCCCCAGCATTTT.

V and J are TRBV9 and TRBJ2-1; 11 bases fit TRBD2. J lost 9 bases, V lost 1 base, and 6 bases had no gene match. The CDR3 is 15 amino acids. Germline V gene sequence: CDR1 SGDLS, CDR2 YYNGEE. For the CDR3, the DNA is TGTGCCAGCAGCGTACGTAGCGGGGGGGCAGTTGAGCAGTTCTTC. As protein: CASSVRSGGAVEQFF.